These 31 T cell receptor beta chains originate from one sample sequenced in a study of identical twins. TCRdb independently ran MiXCR on the 5' RACE reads; one entry per CDR3 protein. The sample contains about 530,000 distinct CDR3 sequences, 13% to 15% of which appear only once. A further study also used this sample, focusing on yellow fever vaccine responses in identical twins.

The source material was CD4+ T cells sorted from blood. The receptors here all came from a woman between 18 and 29 years old in good health.

In its sample, this clonotype was seen a few times. This rearrangement joins TRBV15 to TRBJ2-1; 12 nucleotides line up with TRBD2. The CDR3 has 15 residues. From germline, CDR1 is LNHNV and CDR2 YYDKDF (reference sequence). Unmatched junction bases numbered 4, after V lost 2 bases and J lost 8 bases. The CDR3 is CATSRPSGGADEQFF. The DNA of the CDR3 is TGTGCCACCAGCAGACCTAGCGGGGGGGCCGATGAGCAGTTCTTC.

This clonotype was counted only a few times. The V call is TRBV4-1, the J call TRBJ1-6, with 7 bases lining up with TRBD1. Germline loops: CDR1 MGHRA, CDR2 YSYEKL. The CDR3 extends over 17 amino acids. Germline trimming cut 3 bases from V and 0 bases from J; bases unmatched to any gene: 5. The CDR3 DNA reads as TGCGCCAGCAGCCAGGGGGACAGTTACTCCTATAATTCACCCCTCCACTTT. This encodes CASSQGDSYSYNSPLHF.

The gene calls are TRBV20-1 and TRBJ2-5; the match to TRBD1 covers 7 bases. The CDR3 totals 16 residues. Germline V gives CDR1 DFQATT, CDR2 SNEGSKA (reference sequence). The ends lost 0 bases at V and 1 base at J; junction bases unmatched: 8. CDR3 amino acids: CSARDQRTGLQETQYF. CDR3 coding DNA: TGCAGTGCTAGAGATCAGAGGACAGGACTCCAAGAGACCCAGTACTTC.

In this sample, this clonotype turned up a few times. This CDR3 reads CASSILAYNEQFF. The CDR3 DNA is TGCGCCAGCAGTATCCTAGCTTACAATGAGCAGTTCTTC. The V and J genes are TRBV5-1 and TRBJ2-1, with D perhaps TRBD2 (5 bases). Germline lookup yields CDR1 SGHRS and CDR2 YFSETQ. V was trimmed by 5 bases and J by 4 bases, leaving 10 bases between them. This CDR3 is built from 13 residues.

CDR3: CAISEAGGGNQPQHF. The CDR3 bases are TGTGCCATCAGTGAGGCAGGGGGTGGCAATCAGCCCCAGCATTTT. V is TRBV10-3 and J is TRBJ1-5; 7 bases agree with TRBD1. CDR1 is ENHRY and CDR2 is SYGVKD in the germline V gene. The CDR3 runs 15 residues. V was pared by 2 bases and J by 2 bases, with 3 bases of the junction left unmatched.

This clonotype turned up a few times. The DNA of the CDR3 is TGCGCCAGCAGCTACGGGACAGCTAATTCACCCCTCCACTTT. Amino acid sequence: CASSYGTANSPLHF. V usage is TRBV5-1 and J usage is TRBJ1-6, with 7 bases lining up with TRBD1. This CDR3 is 14 amino acids long. V lost 3 bases, J lost 6 bases, and 3 bases stayed unmatched. CDR1 and CDR2 (germline): SGHRS, YFSETQ.

The chain employs TRBV5-1 and TRBJ1-3; no definite D call. V lost 5 bases to trimming and J lost 0 bases, with 12 bases between them. The CDR3 is 15 residues long. CDR1 and CDR2 from the germline V gene are SGHRS and YFSETQ. CDR3 DNA: TGCGCCAGCAGGGACGGTACGAACTCTGGAAACACCATATATTTT. Its protein product is CASRDGTNSGNTIYF.

The gene calls are TRBV28 and TRBJ2-5; D gene uncertain. CDR3 length: 12 residues. The V end lost 3 bases, the J end lost 7 bases, and 9 bases lay between the germline ends. Germline V CDR1 and CDR2: MDHEN, SYDVKM. The CDR3 sequence: CASSFQTATQYF. CDR3 DNA: TGTGCCAGCAGTTTCCAAACAGCGACCCAGTACTTC.

This clonotype was counted only a few times. The chain joins TRBV24-1 to TRBJ2-1; 10 bases line up with TRBD2. Germline lookup yields CDR1 KGHDR and CDR2 SFDVKD. The J segment lost 7 bases and the V segment lost 3 bases, leaving 5 bases of the junction unmatched. This CDR3 has 15 amino acids. The CDR3 sequence: CATSDPGLALNEQFF. CDR3 nucleotides: TGTGCCACCAGTGATCCGGGACTAGCGCTTAATGAGCAGTTCTTC.

This clonotype has a handful of counts. CDR3 sequence reads: CASSLDASGRPDTQYF. DNA for the CDR3: TGTGCCAGCAGCTTAGATGCTAGCGGGAGACCAGATACGCAGTATTTT. The chain employs TRBV11-3 and TRBJ2-3; TRBD2 agrees at 10 bases. J gave up 4 bases and V 0 bases, and 4 bases lay outside the gene matches. The CDR3 has 16 residues. In germline, CDR1 is SGHNT, CDR2 YENEEA. Full variable domain (outside the CDR3, taken from reference TRBV11-3 and TRBJ2-3): EAGVVQSPRYKIIEKKQPVAFWCNPISGHNTLYWYLQNLGQGPELLIRYENEEAVDDSQLPKDRFSAERLKGVDSTLKIQPAELGDSAVYLCASSLDASGRPDTQYFGPGTRLTVL.

The chain combines TRBV10-3 with TRBJ2-1; 12 bases match TRBD2. V was clipped by 6 bases and J by 9 bases; unmatched bases: 9. Germline V gives CDR1 ENHRY, CDR2 SYGVKD. This CDR3 comprises 15 residues. The chain's CDR3 is CAISPSSSGRGEQFF. The CDR3 DNA reads TGTGCCATCAGCCCCTCATCTAGCGGGAGGGGTGAGCAGTTCTTC.

This clonotype was counted only a few times. This chain uses TRBV12-3 or TRBV12-4 with TRBJ2-7; 11 positions match TRBD1. CDR3 length: 15 residues. V lost 4 bases and J lost 2; bases outside the gene matches: 4. The CDR3 reads CASSSGQGAPYEQYF. The CDR3 coding sequence is TGTGCCAGCAGTTCCGGACAGGGGGCACCCTACGAGCAGTACTTC.

This clonotype has a handful of counts. Here the CDR3 reads CSAQIRPSGSDTQYF. CDR3 sequence (DNA): TGCAGTGCCCAAATCCGGCCTAGCGGATCAGATACGCAGTATTTT. V gene TRBV20-1 combines with J gene TRBJ2-3; TRBD2 matches at 7 bases. The CDR3 spans 15 residues. The ends lost 6 bases at V and 4 bases at J; junction bases unmatched: 13. Germline values: CDR1 DFQATT, CDR2 SNEGSKA (reference sequence).

A few counts support this clonotype. The rearrangement links TRBV7-9 to TRBJ2-1, with D unclear. V shed 6 bases and J shed 8 bases, with 20 bases lying between them. Germline V gene data show CDR1 as SEHNR and CDR2 as FQNEAQ (reference sequence). The CDR3 sequence is 15 residues long. The CDR3 bases are TGTGCCAGCAGTTCTTCCTGGGTCAGCATCTATGAGCAGTTCTTC. It is translated as CASSSSWVSIYEQFF.

This clonotype was counted between two and nine times. CDR3 DNA: TGCAGCGTTGCGCCCTCTATCAGTGAGCAGTTCTTC. Translated: CSVAPSISEQFF. The gene calls are TRBV29-1 and TRBJ2-1, with D unclear. Germline V gene sequence: CDR1 SQVTM, CDR2 ANQGSEA. The CDR3 has 12 amino acids. V was shortened by 4 bases and J by 9 bases, with 13 bases between the two germline ends.

The chain combines TRBV11-2 with TRBJ2-1; perhaps TRBD2 as D (5 bases). The V and J ends lost 2 bases and 10 bases respectively, with 15 bases between them. The CDR3 has 14 amino acids. Germline loops: CDR1 SGHAT, CDR2 FQNNGV. CDR3 nucleotide sequence: TGTGCCAGCAGCTTACAGGCCCTAGCTTGGGAGCAGTTCTTC. Translation: CASSLQALAWEQFF.

This chain uses TRBV12-3 or TRBV12-4 with TRBJ1-1; the D is unclear. The CDR3 covers 13 residues. V gave up 3 bases and J gave up 7 bases, with 12 bases separating them. This chain's CDR3 is CASSFDLRGEAFF. The CDR3 region has the DNA TGTGCCAGCAGTTTTGATCTTCGTGGTGAAGCTTTCTTT.

This clonotype was detected only once. V is TRBV9 and J is TRBJ1-1; weak D call: TRBD1 (5 bases). The CDR3 contains 17 residues. With 1 base removed from V and 3 bases from J, the gap between germline ends came to 19 bases. Germline V lookup: CDR1 SGDLS, CDR2 YYNGEE. The CDR3, as DNA: TGTGCCAGCAGCGTATCCCCAGGGACTCGAGGGGACACTGAAGCTTTCTTT. As protein: CASSVSPGTRGDTEAFF.

This clonotype has just a few counts. The V gene is TRBV6-2 or TRBV6-3, the J gene TRBJ2-2, with 8 bases matching TRBD2. V was pared by 7 bases and J by 0 bases, with 4 bases of the junction left unmatched. CDR3 length: 15 residues. CDR1 and CDR2 (germline): MNHEY, SVGEGT. The CDR3 region has the DNA TGTGCCAGCACCGTAGCGGGAACGAACACCGGGGAGCTGTTTTTT. Its protein product is CASTVAGTNTGELFF.

This clonotype has at least ten counts. CDR3 loop: CASSQGQAGANVLTF. As DNA, the CDR3 is TGTGCCAGCAGCCAAGGACAGGCTGGGGCCAACGTCCTGACTTTC. V usage is TRBV3-1 and J usage is TRBJ2-6; tentative D call: TRBD1 (6 bases). The CDR3 sequence is 15 residues long. V dropped 1 base and J dropped 2 bases, with 6 bases sitting between them. From germline, CDR1 is LGHDT and CDR2 YNNKEL (reference sequence).

The chain combines TRBV20-1 with TRBJ2-7; D possibly corresponds to TRBD1 (6 bases). V gave up 3 bases and J gave up 0 bases, with 24 bases separating them. Germline V gene sequence: CDR1 DFQATT, CDR2 SNEGSKA (reference sequence). There are 18 residues in the CDR3. The CDR3 sequence: CSASSGDPGLGPSYEQYF. The CDR3 DNA follows: TGCAGTGCTAGCTCAGGGGATCCGGGTTTAGGGCCCTCCTACGAGCAGTACTTC.

The rearrangement joins TRBV28 to TRBJ2-3; TRBD2 matches at 13 bases. CDR1 is MDHEN, CDR2 SYDVKM, per germline. The CDR3 loop spans 18 amino acids. The V segment lost 8 bases and the J segment 3 bases; nucleotides outside the gene matches: 14. The CDR3 coding sequence is TGTGCCAGCGGGAAACTAGCGGGAGGGCCAGAAGGGACAGATACGCAGTATTTT. It specifies CASGKLAGGPEGTDTQYF.

This clonotype was seen a few times. This chain connects TRBV5-4 to TRBJ2-7, with D perhaps TRBD1 (6 bases). Germline assignment: CDR1 SGHNT and CDR2 YYREEE (reference sequence). This CDR3 comprises 14 residues. Trimming took off 0 bases at V and 1 base at J, with 8 bases between the two ends. The DNA for the CDR3 is TGTGCCAGCAGCTTGGGGGACATTTCCTACGAGCAGTACTTC. This gives the protein CASSLGDISYEQYF.

There are a few counts of this clonotype. The chain carries TRBV2 and TRBJ2-1, with 7 bases that match TRBD2. This CDR3 contains 13 residues. Germline CDR1 and CDR2: SNHLY and FYNNEI. Trimming cost V 7 bases and J 6 bases; bases outside gene matches: 6. In DNA, the CDR3 is TGTGCCAGCAAAGGGTGGGGGGGCAATGAGCAGTTCTTC. Translating gives CASKGWGGNEQFF.

The gene calls are TRBV11-2 and TRBJ2-6, with 9 bases lining up with TRBD1. Germline values: CDR1 SGHAT, CDR2 FQNNGV. The J segment lost 0 bases and the V segment lost 2 bases, leaving 5 bases of the junction unmatched. The CDR3 consists of 18 residues. CDR3 sequence (DNA): TGTGCCAGCAGCTTAAGGGACAGGGCCTCCTCTGGGGCCAACGTCCTGACTTTC. Encoded protein: CASSLRDRASSGANVLTF.

This clonotype was seen only a few times. The gene calls are TRBV6-1 and TRBJ2-3, with a tentative D call TRBD2 (5 bases). The germline V and J ends were trimmed by 1 base and 6 bases, with 11 bases remaining between them. The CDR3 is 14 residues long. Germline-derived CDR1 and CDR2 are MNHNS and SASEGT. The DNA of the CDR3 is TGTGCCAGCAGTGAAGATGGACTTGCGGATACGCAGTATTTT. The encoded protein is CASSEDGLADTQYF.

This chain joins TRBV6-1 and TRBJ1-1; 7 bases map to TRBD1. Germline CDR1 MNHNS, CDR2 SASEGT. V was pared by 10 bases and J by 0 bases, with 5 bases of the junction left unmatched. The CDR3 has 13 amino acids. DNA for the CDR3: TGTGCCACCCAGGGGGGTCTGAACACTGAAGCTTTCTTT. It specifies CATQGGLNTEAFF.

The chain has TRBV5-8 and TRBJ2-1; D perhaps matches TRBD2 (6 bases). V gave up 0 bases and J gave up 14 bases, with 12 bases separating them. Per the germline V gene, CDR1 is SGHTS and CDR2 is YDEGEE. This CDR3 contains 12 residues. CDR3 sequence (DNA): TGTGCCAGCAGCTTGGTTGGGACGGGGGAGTTCTTC. It translates to CASSLVGTGEFF.

The chain carries TRBV20-1 and TRBJ2-2; D is possibly TRBD1 (5 bases). The CDR3 totals 17 residues. Germline V gene lookup returns CDR1 DFQATT and CDR2 SNEGSKA (reference sequence). V was pared by 0 bases and J by 5 bases, with 19 bases between. As DNA, the CDR3 is TGCAGTGCTAGAGATAAGTTTCAGGGATTTGGGACCGGGGAGCTGTTTTTT. Protein sequence: CSARDKFQGFGTGELFF.

The chain joins TRBV6-5 to TRBJ2-1, with D perhaps matching TRBD2 (5 bases). Germline CDR1 MNHEY, CDR2 SVGAGI. V was clipped by 2 bases and J by 4 bases, with 6 bases between them. This CDR3 region has 13 residues. The CDR3 loop reads CASSYGGYNEQFF. For the CDR3, the DNA is TGTGCCAGCAGTTACGGCGGGTACAATGAGCAGTTCTTC.

This clonotype was counted only a few times. This chain uses TRBV27 with TRBJ1-6; unclear D gene. Germline CDR1 and CDR2: MNHEY and SMNVEV (reference sequence). Trimming pared 3 bases from V and 7 bases from J, leaving 10 bases between. The CDR3 is made up of 14 amino acids. CDR3 sequence (DNA): TGTGCCAGCAGTTTTGGTCCGACCAATTCACCCCTCCACTTT. This encodes CASSFGPTNSPLHF.